This T cell receptor (beta chain) was sequenced for a study of blood T cells in healthy people across ages. Study-wide findings and caveats: Roughly linearly, TCR beta diversity per million T cells fell as age increased.

The V gene lost 2 bases and the J gene lost 4 bases, with 21 bases spanning the gap. This CDR3 has 18 residues. The germline V gene has CDR1 MNHEY and CDR2 SMNVEV (reference sequence). A sample-barcoded 5' primer and a J-beta primer mix were used in a second PCR of about 7 to 12 cycles. Through a template-switch adaptor with 12 random nucleotides, each cDNA molecule received a tag. Via MiXCR, TCRdb re-called the 5' RACE reads, giving one row per CDR3 protein. The sample has over 1,200,000 distinct CDR3 sequences, roughly 64% seen once; the top ten hold about 6.7%. Comments on this clonotype: The antigen is undetermined.

The specimen was blood. The TCR was taken from a man aged 18-30 years in good health. The chain carries TRBV27 and TRBJ2-1; a weak D match, TRBD1 (5 bases). The CDR3 protein is CASSLESAPDRLYNEQFF. CDR3 coding DNA: TGTGCCAGCAGTTTAGAATCGGCCCCTGACAGACTGTACAATGAGCAGTTCTTC.